This T cell receptor (beta chain) was identified during a study of blood T cell repertoires in COVID-19. Sequencing was performed with immunoSEQ multiplex PCR; in TCRdb, only in-frame clones are kept and a portion is missing. The repertoire has some 150,000 clones, about 85% of them found once; the top ten carry roughly 2.6%. The source is a human donor with acute or convalescent COVID-19. The donor label of this sample is uncertain. The source material was peripheral blood.

The CDR3 protein is CASSFTGIGTGELFF. The CDR3 DNA sequence: TGCGCCAGCAGCTTCACAGGGATTGGAACCGGGGAGCTGTTTTTT. The chain has TRBV5-1 and TRBJ2-2, with D perhaps TRBD1 (6 bases). Germline CDR1 and CDR2: SGHRS and YFSETQ. Trimming cost V 2 bases and J 5 bases, with 13 bases left between them. This CDR3 region has 15 residues.